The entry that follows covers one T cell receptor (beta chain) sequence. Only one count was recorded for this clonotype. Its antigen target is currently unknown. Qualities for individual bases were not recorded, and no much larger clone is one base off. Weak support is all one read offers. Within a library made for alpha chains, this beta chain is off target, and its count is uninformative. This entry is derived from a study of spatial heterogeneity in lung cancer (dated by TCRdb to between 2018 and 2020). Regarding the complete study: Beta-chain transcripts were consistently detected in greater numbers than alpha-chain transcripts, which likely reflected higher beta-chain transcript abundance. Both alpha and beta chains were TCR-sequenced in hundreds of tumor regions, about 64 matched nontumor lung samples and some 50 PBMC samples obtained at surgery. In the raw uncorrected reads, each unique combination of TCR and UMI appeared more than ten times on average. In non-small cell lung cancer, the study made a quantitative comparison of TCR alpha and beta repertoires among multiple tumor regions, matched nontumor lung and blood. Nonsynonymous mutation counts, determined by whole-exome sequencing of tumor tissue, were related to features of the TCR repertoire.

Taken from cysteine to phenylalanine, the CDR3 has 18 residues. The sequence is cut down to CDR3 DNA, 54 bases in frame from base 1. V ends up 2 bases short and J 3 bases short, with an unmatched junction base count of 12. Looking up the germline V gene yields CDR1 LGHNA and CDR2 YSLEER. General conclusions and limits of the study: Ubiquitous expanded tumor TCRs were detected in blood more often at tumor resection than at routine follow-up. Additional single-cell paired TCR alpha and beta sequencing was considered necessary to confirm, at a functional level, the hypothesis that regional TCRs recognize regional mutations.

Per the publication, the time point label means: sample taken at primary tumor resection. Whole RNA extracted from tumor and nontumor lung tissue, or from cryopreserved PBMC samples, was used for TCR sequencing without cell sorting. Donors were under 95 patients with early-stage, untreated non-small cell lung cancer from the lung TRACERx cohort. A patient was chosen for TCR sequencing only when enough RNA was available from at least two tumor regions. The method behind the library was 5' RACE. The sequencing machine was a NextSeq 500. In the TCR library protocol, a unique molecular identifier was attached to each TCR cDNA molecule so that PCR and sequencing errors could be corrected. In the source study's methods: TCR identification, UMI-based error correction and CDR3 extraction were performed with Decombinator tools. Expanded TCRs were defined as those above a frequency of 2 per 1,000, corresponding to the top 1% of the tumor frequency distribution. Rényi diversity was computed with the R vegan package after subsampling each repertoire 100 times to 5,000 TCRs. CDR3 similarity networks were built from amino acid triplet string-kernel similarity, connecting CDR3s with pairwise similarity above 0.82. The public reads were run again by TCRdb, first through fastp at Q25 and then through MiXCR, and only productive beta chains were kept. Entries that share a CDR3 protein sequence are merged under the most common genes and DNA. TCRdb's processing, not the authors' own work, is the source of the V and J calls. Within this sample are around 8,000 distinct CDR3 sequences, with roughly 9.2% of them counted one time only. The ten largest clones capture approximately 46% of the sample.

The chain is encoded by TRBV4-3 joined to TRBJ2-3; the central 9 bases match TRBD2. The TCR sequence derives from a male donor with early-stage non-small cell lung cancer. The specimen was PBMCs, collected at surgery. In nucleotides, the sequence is TGCGCCAGCAGCCAAACGACCCCAGCGGGAGGAGGTACAGATACGCAGTATTTT. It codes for CASSQTTPAGGGTDTQYF.